This TCR beta chain was sequenced for a study of human T cells and chemical hapten exposure. Study-level results: High-frequency TCRs, those above 1 in 1000, stayed the same after DPC sensitization.

The library tagged each cDNA molecule with unique molecular identifiers. TCRdb processed the 5' RACE reads anew with MiXCR; each CDR3 protein has one entry. The sample has about 81,000 distinct CDR3 sequences, 7% to 8% seen once. About this clonotype: What it binds is unknown. The CDR3 ends on some other residue instead of the conserved phenylalanine or tryptophan, so this is likely a read error.

Someone pulled total RNA out of unfractionated whole blood. Looked up from germline, CDR1 is MNHEY and CDR2 is SVGEGT. V was pared by 4 bases and J by 1 base, with 10 bases between. CDR3 length: 14 residues. The receptor's source is a male donor in good health. The V call is TRBV6-2 or TRBV6-3, the J call TRBJ1-1; D gene unclear. The CDR3 DNA reads as TGTGCCAGCAGTTCCCGCGCAGAGAACACTGAAGCTTTCATT. Translated: CASSSRAENTEAFI.